Each of the 14 T cell receptor beta chains below was sequenced from the same sample in a study of shared clonotypes between healthy human individuals. Assay: immunoSEQ multiplex PCR; the TCRdb copy retains only in-frame clones and omits some. The sample holds about 1 million clones; approximately 76% are singletons and the top ten take 1.4%. The sequencing input was memory CD4+ T cells sorted from blood. The subset was: CD45RA-negative fraction. Receptor source: a man aged 18 to 30 in good health.

The chain employs TRBV9 and TRBJ2-5, with a weak D call TRBD1 (5 bases). Trimming stripped 4 bases from V and 4 bases from J, with 20 bases between. Germline-derived CDR1 and CDR2 are SGDLS and YYNGEE. This CDR3 contains 16 residues. The CDR3 loop reads CASSPLGQAPRETQYF. CDR3 coding DNA: TGTGCCAGCAGCCCATTAGGACAAGCCCCACGAGAGACCCAGTACTTC.

The chain carries TRBV9 and TRBJ2-1; 13 nucleotides agree with TRBD2. This CDR3 comprises 15 residues. Germline trimming cut 2 bases from V and 9 bases from J; bases unmatched to any gene: 5. Germline V CDR1 and CDR2: SGDLS, YYNGEE. This CDR3 reads CASSVRTSGSGEQFF. CDR3 nucleotide sequence: TGTGCCAGCAGCGTCCGGACTAGCGGGAGTGGTGAGCAGTTCTTC.

This chain uses TRBV25-1 with TRBJ2-3, with a tentative D call TRBD1 (5 bases). Per germline, CDR1 MGHDK and CDR2 SYGVNS. With 1 base removed from V and 3 bases from J, the gap between germline ends came to 20 bases. The CDR3 contains 18 residues. As DNA, the CDR3 is TGTGCCAGCAGTGAATGGGGCGCAACACCTCGGACGACAGATACGCAGTATTTT. This encodes CASSEWGATPRTTDTQYF.

A remark on this clone: A far larger clone is just one base off, so this is likely a read error. Other DNA sequences within the sample encode an identical CDR3. J is TRBJ2-7 and V is TRBV6-6; D may be TRBD1 (5 bases). Trimming shortened V by 0 bases and J by 2 bases, and 5 bases separated the two germline ends. The germline CDR1 and CDR2 sequences are MNHNY and SVGAGI (reference sequence). This CDR3 contains 13 residues. The CDR3 DNA follows: TGTGCCAGCAGTTACTCGACAGCCTACGAGCAGTACTTC. Translated, it gives CASSYSTAYEQYF.

The chain joins TRBV19 to TRBJ1-2; possibly TRBD1 for D (6 bases). Per the germline V gene, CDR1 is LNHDA and CDR2 is SQIVND (reference sequence). The CDR3 is 13 amino acids. Trimming took 3 bases from V and 8 from J, leaving 13 bases between them. CDR3 in DNA: TGTGCCAGTAGTATGCCAGGGGCGTTCGGCTACACCTTC. Translating it yields CASSMPGAFGYTF.

This clone was seen only once. The rearrangement links TRBV7-2 to TRBJ2-1; D unresolved. The germline V gene has CDR1 SGHTA and CDR2 FQGNSA. This CDR3 has 12 residues. Trimming took 5 bases from V and 8 from J, leaving 10 bases between them. CDR3 residues: CASSETGDEQFF. CDR3 sequence (DNA): TGTGCCAGCAGCGAGACGGGTGATGAGCAGTTCTTC.

V and J are TRBV7-9 and TRBJ2-6; D is unresolved. CDR1 and CDR2 from the germline V gene are SEHNR and FQNEAQ (reference sequence). The CDR3 totals 14 residues. Trimming shortened V by 0 bases and J by 1 base, and 1 base separated the two germline ends. For the CDR3, the DNA is TGTGCCAGCAGCTTAGCTTCTGGGGCCAACGTCCTGACTTTC. It specifies CASSLASGANVLTF.

There are a few counts of this clone. The chain links TRBV5-1 to TRBJ2-2; D is undetermined. The germline gives CDR1 SGHRS, CDR2 YFSETQ. The V and J ends lost 1 base and 4 bases respectively, with 11 bases between them. The CDR3 extends over 15 amino acids. CDR3 DNA sequence: TGCGCCAGCAGCTTGAGTATAAGCATCACCGGGGAGCTGTTTTTT. It specifies CASSLSISITGELFF.

The gene calls are TRBV6-5 and TRBJ1-1, with D possibly matching TRBD1 (5 bases). Germline-derived CDR1 and CDR2 are MNHEY and SVGAGI. V was trimmed by 5 bases and J by 1 base, leaving 11 bases between them. The CDR3 length is 14 residues. The CDR3 spells CASSEWGRNTEAFF. The CDR3 DNA reads as TGTGCCAGCAGTGAATGGGGGAGGAACACTGAAGCTTTCTTT.

In DNA form, the CDR3 reads TGTGCCAGCAGCTTACTGACAGATACGCAGTATTTT. It is translated as CASSLLTDTQYF. This chain joins TRBV7-9 and TRBJ2-3; no reliable D call. Looked up from germline, CDR1 is SEHNR and CDR2 is FQNEAQ (reference sequence). The germline V and J ends were trimmed by 2 bases and 3 bases, with 3 bases remaining between them. There are 12 residues in the CDR3.

The chain has TRBV28 and TRBJ2-1, with 9 bases fitting TRBD2. This CDR3 spans 16 amino acids. Germline V gene sequence: CDR1 MDHEN, CDR2 SYDVKM. J gave up 9 bases and V 5 bases, and 14 bases lay outside the gene matches. The CDR3 sequence is CASSPLGGGADVEQFF. For the CDR3, the DNA is TGTGCCAGCAGTCCCCTTGGCGGGGGGGCCGACGTTGAGCAGTTCTTC.

The gene calls are TRBV2 and TRBJ1-4; possible D gene TRBD1, 6 bases. The CDR3 has 14 amino acids. V shed 4 bases and J shed 8 bases, with 14 bases lying between them. Looked up from germline, CDR1 is SNHLY and CDR2 is FYNNEI. DNA of the CDR3: TGTGCCAGCAGTGGCGGAGGGGGGCTGGAAAAACTGTTTTTT. Protein sequence: CASSGGGGLEKLFF.

The chain links TRBV5-1 to TRBJ2-1, with D hard to call. The CDR3 contains 15 residues. CDR1 SGHRS and CDR2 YFSETQ come from the germline V gene. The V end was cut by 2 bases, the J end by 2 bases, with 11 bases between. DNA for the CDR3: TGCGCCAGCAGCTTAGAGCTAAGGCCCTACAATGAGCAGTTCTTC. Translation gives CASSLELRPYNEQFF. The variable domain in full, with the rest retrieved from reference TRBV5-1 and TRBJ2-1, is KAGVTQTPRYLIKTRGQQVTLSCSPISGHRSVSWYQQTPGQGLQFLFEYFSETQRNKGNFPGRFSGRQFSNSRSEMNVSTLELGDSALYLCASSLELRPYNEQFFGPGTRLTVL.

In nucleotides, the CDR3 is TGTGCCAGCAGCTTTGACAGGGTTAATTCACCCCTCCACTTT. Amino acid sequence: CASSFDRVNSPLHF. V is TRBV5-5 and J is TRBJ1-6; TRBD1 matches at 7 bases. The CDR3 totals 14 residues. The J segment lost 6 bases and the V segment lost 2 bases, leaving 2 bases of the junction unmatched. Germline V gene lookup returns CDR1 SGHKS and CDR2 YYEKEE (reference sequence).